The subject of this entry is one T cell receptor (beta chain). Its cognate antigen is unknown. The entirety of the isolated RNA underwent reverse transcription, so expressed TCRB transcripts were sequenced. Naive, central memory and regulatory T cell samples yielded roughly 3.6 million reads on average. The repertoire was sequenced with immunoSEQ multiplex PCR; TCRdb's copy has only in-frame clones and lacks some. In the table there are roughly 280,000 clones, about 24% of which are singletons. Trimming shortened V by 6 bases and J by 5 bases, and 16 bases separated the two germline ends. Germline lookup yields CDR1 SGHVS and CDR2 FQNEAQ. This CDR3 has 14 residues. The data derive from a study of beta chain features in type 1 diabetes. Naive, central memory, regulatory and stem cell-like memory cells within the CD4+ compartment were sorted using CD45RO/CCR7/CD25/CD127/CD95/CD27. Notes on the study in general: PCR might show a preference for shorter templates, equally across patients and controls. Naive, central memory and Treg TCRB repertoires appeared more alike in patients than in healthy donors. Moderately but significantly shorter TCRB CDR3s were found in Type 1 diabetes patients in all four CD4+ subsets.

This chain connects TRBV7-8 to TRBJ2-5, with a weak D call TRBD1 (7 bases). This receptor was identified in a woman aged 30 to 39 with type 1 diabetes. The sample comprised naive CD4+ T cells from blood. The DNA for the CDR3 is TGTGCCAGCAGAAAAGGAGGGACAGCGGAGACCCAGTACTTC. It specifies CASRKGGTAETQYF.